The 17 T cell receptor beta chains below all came from one sample that was sequenced in a study of CD8+ T cells in alopecia areata. The treatment: oral pan-JAK inhibitor, 5-10 mg twice daily. RNA was extracted and reverse transcribed into cDNA as the sequencing template. The repertoire was sequenced with immunoSEQ multiplex PCR; TCRdb's copy has only in-frame clones and lacks some. The top ten clones hold 1.6% of a sample with about 210,000 clones, about 58% of them seen once. The input for sequencing was CD4+ T cells sorted from blood, taken at week 4, from a patient treated with tofacitinib. These receptors all stem from a human donor with alopecia areata.

The table lists this clone with a count of one. This rearrangement joins TRBV25-1 to TRBJ2-1; 9 bases match TRBD2. This CDR3 contains 11 residues. V lost 2 bases and J lost 15; bases outside the gene matches: 2. In germline, CDR1 is MGHDK, CDR2 SYGVNS. DNA of the CDR3: TGTGCCAGCAGTGAAGGGACTAGCAGGTTCTTC. Encoded protein: CASSEGTSRFF.

CDR3 nucleotides: TGCAGCGTTGCGACAGGGGAACTGTACGAGCAGTACTTC. Translated: CSVATGELYEQYF. This chain uses TRBV29-1 with TRBJ2-7; TRBD1 agrees at 8 bases. J lost 4 bases, V lost 4 bases, and 6 bases had no gene match. CDR3 size: 13 residues. Germline assignment: CDR1 SQVTM and CDR2 ANQGSEA.

This clone occurred a few times. In DNA, the CDR3 is TGTGCCAGCAGCTTAGCCACAGGGTACGAGCAGTACTTC. Translating gives CASSLATGYEQYF. The rearrangement links TRBV7-2 to TRBJ2-7; D may be TRBD1 (6 bases). The CDR3 is made up of 13 amino acids. Germline V CDR1 and CDR2: SGHTA, FQGNSA. V lost 0 bases, J lost 4 bases, and 7 bases lay in between.

The gene calls are TRBV14 and TRBJ1-2, with 7 bases fitting TRBD1. CDR1 and CDR2 (germline): SGHDN, FVKESK. This CDR3 has 13 amino acids. After removal of 3 bases from V and 5 bases from J, the junction contained 3 bases not matched to a gene. The CDR3 loop is CASSQTGFYGYTF. DNA for the CDR3: TGTGCCAGCAGCCAGACAGGGTTTTATGGCTACACCTTC.

This clone has more than one count but fewer than ten. The rearrangement uses TRBV15 and TRBJ1-6; TRBD1 aligns across 7 bases. CDR3 length: 16 amino acids. V lost 0 bases to trimming and J lost 7 bases; unmatched junction nucleotides: 6. Germline-derived CDR1 and CDR2 are LNHNV and YYDKDF (reference sequence). CDR3 nucleotides: TGTGCCACCAGCAGAGATATGACAGGGAGAAATTCACCCCTCCACTTT. Translation gives CATSRDMTGRNSPLHF.

The chain joins TRBV29-1 to TRBJ1-5, with D possibly being TRBD1 (5 bases). The CDR3 has 14 residues. Trimming left V 6 bases short and J 5 bases short, with 17 bases between. Germline V lookup: CDR1 SQVTM, CDR2 ANQGSEA. The CDR3 sequence: CSVTYGGYDQPQHF. CDR3 in DNA: TGCAGCGTCACCTACGGGGGATATGATCAGCCCCAGCATTTT.

The rearrangement links TRBV4-3 to TRBJ2-5; D is perhaps TRBD1 (7 bases). The CDR3 consists of 16 residues. V was shortened by 1 base and J by 3 bases, with 15 bases between the two germline ends. CDR1 is LGHNA, CDR2 YSLEER, per germline. CDR3 in amino acids: CASSQARARGEETQYF. The CDR3 DNA follows: TGCGCCAGCAGCCAAGCCCGGGCCAGGGGGGAAGAGACCCAGTACTTC.

This rearrangement joins TRBV5-1 to TRBJ2-3, with 8 bases identical to TRBD2. Germline CDR1 SGHRS, CDR2 YFSETQ. Germline trimming cut 1 base from V and 4 bases from J; bases unmatched to any gene: 5. CDR3 size: 15 residues. The CDR3 is CASSLTGGPSDTQYF. The DNA for the CDR3 is TGCGCCAGCAGCTTGACGGGGGGGCCCTCAGATACGCAGTATTTT. Supplemented by reference TRBV5-1 and TRBJ2-3, the full variable domain reads KAGVTQTPRYLIKTRGQQVTLSCSPISGHRSVSWYQQTPGQGLQFLFEYFSETQRNKGNFPGRFSGRQFSNSRSEMNVSTLELGDSALYLCASSLTGGPSDTQYFGPGTRLTVL.

In this sample, this clone turned up a few times. The chain uses TRBV5-5 and TRBJ2-7; 8 bases are a match to TRBD1. This CDR3 comprises 14 residues. Germline V CDR1 and CDR2: SGHKS, YYEKEE (reference sequence). The junction had 5 bases not matched to a gene; V was cut back by 4 bases and J by 2 bases. CDR3 residues: CASSGWDRPYEQYF. CDR3 sequence (DNA): TGTGCCAGCAGCGGATGGGACAGGCCCTACGAGCAGTACTTC.

The chain is built from TRBV29-1 and TRBJ2-3, with D unclear. Germline CDR1 and CDR2: SQVTM and ANQGSEA. V was cut by 4 bases and J by 2 bases, with 10 bases left in between. This CDR3 has 13 amino acids. The CDR3 DNA reads as TGCAGCGTTGTTCCAGGATCCACAGATACGCAGTATTTT. This sequence encodes CSVVPGSTDTQYF.

This chain connects TRBV7-3 to TRBJ1-5; no definite D call. Germline CDR1 reads SGHTA; CDR2 reads FQGTGA. The germline V and J ends were trimmed by 4 bases and 11 bases, with 6 bases remaining between them. This CDR3 is built from 10 residues. The CDR3 sequence: CASSSVSQHF. The CDR3 DNA reads TGTGCCAGCAGCTCCGTGTCCCAGCATTTT.

The V and J genes are TRBV11-3 and TRBJ2-3, with TRBD2 matching over 8 bases. V trimming: 5 bases; J trimming: 0 bases; junction bases outside the gene matches: 16. The CDR3 totals 19 residues. Germline V gene lookup returns CDR1 SGHNT and CDR2 YENEEA. CDR3 residues: CASSRNLHGREESTDTQYF. The CDR3 coding sequence is TGTGCCAGCAGCCGAAATCTACACGGGAGGGAAGAAAGCACAGATACGCAGTATTTT.

The V and J genes are TRBV29-1 and TRBJ1-2; no definite D call. Germline V gene lookup returns CDR1 SQVTM and CDR2 ANQGSEA. Trimming cost V 3 bases and J 8 bases, with 7 bases left between them. CDR3 size: 10 residues. CDR3 region: CSVDGLGYTF. The CDR3 bases are TGCAGCGTTGATGGTCTGGGCTACACCTTC. The full variable domain, in which reference TRBV29-1 and TRBJ1-2 provide the parts outside the CDR3, is SAVISQKPSRDICQRGTSLTIQCQVDSQVTMMFWYRQQPGQSLTLIATANQGSEATYESGFVIDKFPISRPNLTFSTLTVSNMSPEDSSIYLCSVDGLGYTFGSGTRLTVV.

In its sample, this clone was seen a few times. CDR3 coding DNA: TGTGCCAGCAGTGTCGAAATCGTGGATACGCAGTATTTT. Protein product: CASSVEIVDTQYF. The V gene is TRBV6-1, the J gene TRBJ2-3; D is ambiguous. This CDR3 spans 13 amino acids. Germline-derived CDR1 and CDR2 are MNHNS and SASEGT. V was pared by 4 bases and J by 6 bases, with 11 bases between.

V is TRBV27 and J is TRBJ1-6; weak D call: TRBD1 (5 bases). Trimming cost V 1 base and J 6 bases, with 16 bases left between them. Germline V gives CDR1 MNHEY, CDR2 SMNVEV (reference sequence). The length of the CDR3 is 17 residues. The CDR3 region has the DNA TGTGCCAGCAGTTTATATTCAGGGACGGGGAGTAATTCACCCCTCCACTTT. Translation: CASSLYSGTGSNSPLHF.

The chain carries TRBV29-1 and TRBJ2-2; perhaps D is TRBD1 or TRBD2 (6 bases each). Germline V gene data show CDR1 as SQVTM and CDR2 as ANQGSEA. The CDR3 contains 12 residues. V was shortened by 3 bases and J by 6 bases, with 8 bases between the two germline ends. DNA of the CDR3: TGCAGCGTTGATGGGGGGCCCGGGGAGCTGTTTTTT. It specifies CSVDGGPGELFF.

This chain connects TRBV29-1 to TRBJ2-7, with D perhaps being TRBD1 or TRBD2 (6 bases each). CDR1 is SQVTM and CDR2 is ANQGSEA in the germline V gene. V was cut by 4 bases and J by 4 bases, with 14 bases left in between. The CDR3 extends over 13 amino acids. This chain's CDR3 is CSVGGALSYEQYF. CDR3 DNA sequence: TGCAGCGTTGGGGGGGCTTTATCGTACGAGCAGTACTTC.